A selection of T cell receptor beta chains follows, all from one sample in a study of blood T cell repertoires in COVID-19. Produced via immunoSEQ multiplex PCR; TCRdb's table is partial and in-frame only. Of a few hundred thousand clones in the sample, approximately 82% were seen once. The sample taken for sequencing was peripheral blood. The origin of the receptors is a woman in her 50s with acute or convalescent COVID-19. The CDR3 runs from the conserved cysteine through the conserved F or W. D genes are given only for firm matches. A clone size is listed for some rows: how often the clone was seen (once, few, many), or a class if it is expanded.

TRBV20-1,.,many,TRBJ2-7,CSASYRYEQYF,TGCAGTGCTAGCTACCGCTACGAGCAGTACTTC
TRBV30,.,.,TRBJ2-6,CAWSVIRTSSSGANVLTF,TGTGCCTGGAGTGTAATTAGGACATCCAGCTCTGGGGCCAACGTCCTGACTTTC
TRBV5-1,TRBD1,once,TRBJ2-3,CASSRDRGLTDTQYF,TGCGCCAGCAGCCGGGACAGGGGTTTGACAGATACGCAGTATTTT
TRBV24-1,.,once,TRBJ2-5,CATSDPRTAPETQYF,TGTGCCACCAGTGATCCCCGGACAGCCCCGGAGACCCAGTACTTC
TRBV12-5,.,once,TRBJ1-5,CASGLGGPNQPQHF,TGTGCTAGTGGTTTGGGCGGGCCCAACCAGCCCCAGCATTTT
TRBV5-1,TRBD1,.,TRBJ2-1,CASSPSTGKSYNEQFF,TGCGCCAGCAGCCCATCGACAGGGAAGTCCTACAATGAGCAGTTCTTC
TRBV24-1,.,.,TRBJ2-1,CATSDFGQGSDNEQFF,TGTGCCACCAGTGATTTTGGGCAGGGGTCCGACAATGAGCAGTTCTTC
TRBV3-1/TRBV3-2,.,.,TRBJ1-1,CASSQGFRDTEAFF,TGTGCCAGCAGCCAAGGTTTCAGGGACACTGAAGCTTTCTTT
TRBV30,.,.,TRBJ1-6,CAWTLYNSPLHF,TGTGCCTGGACTCTTTATAATTCACCCCTCCACTTT
TRBV5-1,.,.,TRBJ1-1,CASSLGDRTTEAFF,TGCGCCAGCAGCCTGGGAGACAGGACCACTGAAGCTTTCTTT
TRBV15,TRBD1,few,TRBJ1-2,CATSIYRGFGYGYTF,TGTGCCACCAGCATCTACAGGGGGTTTGGCTATGGCTACACCTTC
TRBV7-9,.,.,TRBJ1-1,CASSQADRVWKSFF,TGTGCCAGCAGCCAAGCGGACCGGGTTTGGAAATCTTTCTTT
TRBV5-1,TRBD1,.,TRBJ1-4,CASSRRQGLGEKLFF,TGCGCCAGCAGCAGGCGACAGGGGTTGGGTGAAAAACTGTTTTTT
TRBV1,.,.,TRBJ2-1,CTSSQTTPNGTSGGPYNEQFF,TGCACCAGCAGCCAAACAACGCCCAATGGGACTAGCGGGGGGCCTTACAATGAGCAGTTCTTC
TRBV29-1,TRBD1,.,TRBJ1-1,CSVGKGAGTEAFF,TGCAGCGTTGGTAAGGGGGCCGGCACTGAAGCTTTCTTT
TRBV10-3,.,.,TRBJ2-2,CVTGKGRTGELFF,TGTGTTACAGGGAAAGGGAGAACCGGGGAGCTGTTTTTT
TRBV29-1,TRBD1,.,TRBJ1-1,CSTRQGPMNTEAFF,TGCAGCACAAGACAGGGCCCGATGAACACTGAAGCTTTCTTT
TRBV15,TRBD1,.,TRBJ1-4,CATRPGQLNEKLFF,TGTGCCACCAGGCCGGGACAGCTAAATGAAAAACTGTTTTTT
TRBV29-1,.,once,TRBJ1-2,CSVDGGTLANYGYTF,TGCAGCGTCGACGGCGGCACTTTAGCTAACTATGGCTACACCTTC
TRBV24-1,TRBD2,.,TRBJ2-1,CATRTSGGAYNEQFF,TGTGCCACCAGGACTAGCGGGGGGGCCTACAATGAGCAGTTCTTC
TRBV12-3/TRBV12-4,.,.,TRBJ2-1,CASSFGHEQFF,TGTGCCAGCAGTTTTGGGCATGAGCAGTTCTTC
TRBV7-6,.,.,TRBJ2-7,CASSLALTGPPYEQYF,TGTGCCAGCAGCTTAGCGCTAACAGGGCCACCCTACGAGCAGTACTTC
TRBV30,TRBD2,.,TRBJ2-5,CAWSTGGETQYF,TGTGCCTGGAGTACGGGGGGGGAGACCCAGTACTTC
TRBV5-1,.,.,TRBJ1-1,CASSSTTDSGTEAFF,TGCGCCAGCAGCTCGACGACGGATTCAGGGACTGAAGCTTTCTTT
TRBV18,.,.,TRBJ2-7,CASSQGAQTYEQYF,TGTGCCAGCTCGCAAGGGGCCCAAACCTACGAGCAGTACTTC
TRBV29-1,TRBD2,.,TRBJ2-1,CSVSAGDYNEQFF,TGCAGCGTTTCAGCGGGGGACTACAATGAGCAGTTCTTC
TRBV9,.,.,TRBJ2-1,CASSVAGNNEQFF,TGTGCCAGCAGCGTAGCAGGCAACAATGAGCAGTTCTTC
TRBV6-6,TRBD1,once,TRBJ2-1,CASSSTTGDSYNEQFF,TGTGCCAGCAGTTCCACTACAGGGGATTCCTACAATGAGCAGTTCTTC
TRBV7-6,TRBD1,.,TRBJ1-1,CASSVSRGRGAFF,TGTGCCAGCAGCGTTTCCAGGGGGCGCGGAGCTTTCTTT
TRBV18,TRBD1,.,TRBJ2-4,CASSPPGQGENIQYF,TGTGCCAGCTCACCACCGGGACAGGGGGAAAACATTCAGTACTTC
TRBV27,.,.,TRBJ1-1,CASSFRLGVSTEAFF,TGTGCCAGCAGTTTTCGGCTAGGGGTGAGCACTGAAGCTTTCTTT
TRBV25-1,TRBD1,.,TRBJ2-5,CASKGDRKQETQYF,TGTGCCAGCAAAGGGGACAGAAAACAAGAGACCCAGTACTTC
TRBV18,TRBD1,few,TRBJ2-5,CASSPGTGFETQYF,TGTGCCAGCTCTCCCGGGACAGGGTTTGAGACCCAGTACTTC
TRBV6-5,TRBD1,.,TRBJ1-2,CASRGTGDGYTF,TGTGCCAGCAGAGGGACAGGGGACGGCTACACCTTC
TRBV30,TRBD2,.,TRBJ2-1,CAWSVQEASGRVSNEQFF,TGTGCCTGGAGTGTACAAGAGGCTAGCGGGAGAGTAAGCAATGAGCAGTTCTTC
TRBV24-1,TRBD2,.,TRBJ2-3,CATNGRGTHKYTQYF,TGTGCCACCAACGGGCGGGGGACCCACAAATATACGCAGTATTTT
TRBV30,.,.,TRBJ2-7,CAWSVKGLSYEQYF,TGTGCCTGGAGTGTTAAGGGGCTAAGCTACGAGCAGTACTTC